A selection of T cell receptor beta chains follows, all from one sample in a study of T cell responses to AZD1222 COVID-19 vaccine. Only in-frame clones appear in the TCRdb table, and some are missing; sequencing was by immunoSEQ multiplex PCR. The sample has about 100,000 clones; approximately 86% are singletons. The input for sequencing was peripheral blood, taken on day 0 of AZD1222 vaccination. These receptors originate from an adult in good health. The conserved cysteine and the conserved F or W are not part of the CDR3 here. A D gene is named only where the DNA matches it firmly.

d_call,v_call,cdr3_aa
-,TRBV7-9,ASRPGSSGNTIY
-,TRBV7-3,ASSGGLYNEQF
-,TRBV27,ASRASGASTGELF
-,TRBV18,ASSPTRSRTSTDTQY
-,TRBV9,ASSVVDVVNTEAF
-,TRBV27,ASSLFGGNSNQPQH
-,TRBV7-6,ASSLGAGYGYT
TRBD1,TRBV27,ASSIKGQGALGRYEQY
TRBD1,TRBV19,ASRKRTGRRLDNSNQPQH
TRBD2,TRBV6-5,ASHSGSATGELF
TRBD1,TRBV5-4,ASSRDRNNEQF
TRBD1,TRBV9,ASSVGTGTNSGANVLT
TRBD1,TRBV2,ASTIDRGLGYGYT
-,TRBV19,ASSGRFENAEAF
-,TRBV6-1,ASRAQQVGTQY
-,TRBV14,ASSPTAGIMYEQY